These 18 T cell receptor beta chains share one sample of origin, sequenced in a study of blood T cell repertoires in COVID-19. This table comes from immunoSEQ multiplex PCR, and its TCRdb copy is limited to in-frame clones, with some not included. Of 170,000 or so clones in the sample, around four fifths were seen once. The specimen sequenced was peripheral blood. The receptor source for this set is a woman aged 55-75 years with acute or convalescent COVID-19.

The gene calls are TRBV6-2 or TRBV6-3 and TRBJ2-7; TRBD1 is a possible D gene (6 bases). Germline CDR1 reads MNHEY; CDR2 reads SVGEGT. This CDR3 contains 14 residues. Trimming left V 2 bases short and J 4 bases short, with 12 bases between. The CDR3 is CASSYKGQGYEQYF. DNA of the CDR3: TGTGCCAGCAGTTACAAGGGCCAGGGGTACGAGCAGTACTTC.

The chain is built from TRBV7-2 and TRBJ1-6, with a tentative D call TRBD1 (6 bases). Germline V gene data show CDR1 as SGHTA and CDR2 as FQGNSA. The ends were cut back, 4 bases at V and 1 base at J, with 11 bases in the middle. The CDR3 covers 16 residues. CDR3 residues: CASSSDRRSYNSPLHF. In nucleotides, the CDR3 is TGTGCCAGCAGCTCCGACAGGAGATCCTATAATTCACCCCTCCACTTT.

V usage is TRBV7-2 and J usage is TRBJ2-5, with 9 bases matching TRBD2. After removal of 6 bases from V and 4 bases from J, the junction contained 21 bases not matched to a gene. Germline CDR1 SGHTA, CDR2 FQGNSA. The CDR3 runs to 19 residues. CDR3 in DNA: TGTGCCAGCAGTAAAAACCGGGGTAGCGGGGGAACCAGGGGAGAGACCCAGTACTTC. It translates to CASSKNRGSGGTRGETQYF.

The J gene is TRBJ1-1, the V gene TRBV7-6; TRBD1 aligns across 9 bases. Germline CDR1 is SGHVS and CDR2 is FNYEAQ. J lost 2 bases, V lost 4 bases, and 8 bases had no gene match. The CDR3 extends over 16 amino acids. The CDR3 sequence: CASSWGQGVDNTEAFF. In DNA form, the CDR3 reads TGTGCCAGCAGCTGGGGACAGGGTGTTGATAACACTGAAGCTTTCTTT. Based on the CDR3 plus reference TRBV7-6 and TRBJ1-1, the full variable domain is GAGVSQSPRYKVTKRGQDVALRCDPISGHVSLYWYRQALGQGPEFLTYFNYEAQQDKSGLPNDRFSAERPEGSISTLTIQRTEQRDSAMYRCASSWGQGVDNTEAFFGQGTRLTVV.

The chain is built from TRBV6-5 and TRBJ1-5, with D tentatively TRBD1 (6 bases). CDR3 length: 15 residues. The V gene's germline CDR1 is MNHEY and CDR2 SVGAGI. V was clipped by 4 bases and J by 4 bases, with 14 bases between them. CDR3 DNA sequence: TGTGCCAGCAGTTCTCTCCAGGGGTCAAATCAGCCCCAGCATTTT. Residues: CASSSLQGSNQPQHF.

The chain is built from TRBV28 and TRBJ2-3, with TRBD1 matching 10 bases. V lost 5 bases to trimming and J lost 5 bases; unmatched junction nucleotides: 7. The germline V gene encodes CDR1 MDHEN and CDR2 SYDVKM. The CDR3 length is 15 residues. The CDR3: CASSRRDRGRDTQYF. CDR3 bases: TGTGCCAGCAGTCGCCGGGACAGGGGCAGAGATACGCAGTATTTT.

This chain joins TRBV5-1 and TRBJ2-2; TRBD2 agrees at 8 bases. The CDR3 extends over 15 amino acids. Germline V lookup: CDR1 SGHRS, CDR2 YFSETQ. The ends lost 3 bases at V and 6 bases at J; junction bases unmatched: 7. This CDR3 is CASSSRGGRSGELFF. In DNA form, the CDR3 reads TGCGCCAGCAGCTCCCGGGGGGGCCGTTCCGGGGAGCTGTTTTTT.

This clone occurred once. The chain combines TRBV4-1 with TRBJ2-7, with TRBD2 matching over 10 bases. This CDR3 comprises 15 residues. Germline V gene data show CDR1 as MGHRA and CDR2 as YSYEKL. V gave up 1 base and J gave up 7 bases; unmatched junction bases: 7. The CDR3 is CASSQGGLAGVEQYF. The CDR3 DNA reads TGCGCCAGCAGCCAAGGGGGCCTAGCGGGGGTTGAGCAGTACTTC.

The chain joins TRBV9 to TRBJ2-3; weak D call: TRBD2 (6 bases). The V and J ends lost 3 bases and 1 base respectively, with 9 bases between them. Germline lookup yields CDR1 SGDLS and CDR2 YYNGEE. The CDR3 runs to 14 residues. The CDR3, as DNA: TGTGCCAGCAGCGCTGGCGGGGGCACAGATACGCAGTATTTT. Translation gives CASSAGGGTDTQYF.

The rearrangement uses TRBV2 and TRBJ2-3; D gene uncertain. V shed 1 base and J shed 2 bases, with 10 bases lying between them. Looked up from germline, CDR1 is SNHLY and CDR2 is FYNNEI. The CDR3 is made up of 15 amino acids. The CDR3 DNA is TGTGCCAGCAGTGAAGGGCCTTTGTACACAGATACGCAGTATTTT. It translates to CASSEGPLYTDTQYF. The full variable domain, with the rest looked up from reference TRBV2 and TRBJ2-3, is EPEVTQTPSHQVTQMGQEVILRCVPISNHLYFYWYRQILGQKVEFLVSFYNNEISEKSEIFDDQFSVERPDGSNFTLKIRSTKLEDSAMYFCASSEGPLYTDTQYFGPGTRLTVL.

This clone was counted between two and nine times. V is TRBV7-2 and J is TRBJ2-1; D ambiguous. CDR1 is SGHTA, CDR2 FQGNSA, per germline. CDR3 length: 13 amino acids. V lost 1 base to trimming and J lost 6 bases, with 7 bases between them. The CDR3 DNA is TGTGCCAGCAGCTTAGATCGCGTCAATGAGCAGTTCTTC. Protein product: CASSLDRVNEQFF.

The J gene is TRBJ2-7, the V gene TRBV28; 12 bases match TRBD1. Germline V gene sequence: CDR1 MDHEN, CDR2 SYDVKM. Trimming cost V 4 bases and J 5 bases; bases outside gene matches: 12. The CDR3 contains 17 residues. The CDR3 is CASSSPGQGATYDEQYF. CDR3 bases: TGTGCCAGCAGTTCGCCGGGACAGGGGGCTACCTACGACGAGCAGTACTTC.

The chain carries TRBV6-2 or TRBV6-3 and TRBJ2-6; D may be TRBD1 (5 bases). This CDR3 has 16 residues. CDR1 MNHEY and CDR2 SVGEGT come from the germline V gene. Trimming removed 2 bases at V and 0 bases at J, with 8 bases between. CDR3 DNA: TGTGCCAGCAGTTACACCAGGGACTCTGGGGCCAACGTCCTGACTTTC. Amino acid sequence: CASSYTRDSGANVLTF.

The CDR3, as DNA: TGCAGCGTCTTGGAGCGGGCCCCCCGGAGCAATGAGCAGTTCTTC. Its protein product is CSVLERAPRSNEQFF. The V gene is TRBV29-1, the J gene TRBJ2-1; D is possibly TRBD2 (6 bases). Germline CDR1 SQVTM, CDR2 ANQGSEA. The V gene lost 6 bases and the J gene lost 6 bases, with 21 bases spanning the gap. The CDR3 runs 15 residues.

The rearrangement links TRBV7-2 to TRBJ1-6, with 7 bases aligning to TRBD1. The CDR3 covers 16 residues. Trimming removed 1 base from V and 7 bases from J; junction bases left unmatched: 7. The V gene's germline CDR1 is SGHTA and CDR2 FQGNSA. For the CDR3, the DNA is TGTGCCAGCAGCTTAGAAAGGGGGCATTTCAATTCACCCCTCCACTTT. Translated: CASSLERGHFNSPLHF.

The V and J genes are TRBV28 and TRBJ2-5, with TRBD1 identical over 8 bases. This CDR3 has 12 amino acids. CDR1 is MDHEN and CDR2 is SYDVKM in the germline V gene. After removal of 11 bases from V and 4 bases from J, the junction contained 6 bases not matched to a gene. CDR3 coding DNA: TGTGCCGTACAGGGGGTCAGAGAGACCCAGTACTTC. Translation gives CAVQGVRETQYF.

Here the CDR3 DNA reads TGTGCCATCAGAGAGGGGCCAGCTAACTATGGCTACACCTTC. The encoded protein is CAIREGPANYGYTF. V gene TRBV10-3 combines with J gene TRBJ1-2; possibly TRBD1 for D (5 bases). The ends were cut back, 6 bases at V and 0 bases at J, with 11 bases in the middle. The CDR3 covers 14 residues. Germline lookup yields CDR1 ENHRY and CDR2 SYGVKD.

The chain combines TRBV6-4 with TRBJ2-1; TRBD2 matches at 8 bases. This CDR3 is 15 amino acids long. Trimming removed 2 bases from V and 8 bases from J; junction bases left unmatched: 8. Germline CDR1 reads MRHNA; CDR2 reads SNTAGT. The CDR3 here is CASSDGTGGPYEQFF. The CDR3, as DNA: TGTGCCAGCAGTGACGGAACGGGGGGGCCCTATGAGCAGTTCTTC.